This T cell receptor (beta chain) was identified in a study of PD-1 blockade in classical Hodgkin lymphoma. Study-level results: Reports indicated that newly diagnosed patients had lower baseline TCR diversity than healthy donors did.

The CDR3 runs to 15 residues. V was shortened by 5 bases and J by 2 bases, with 13 bases between the two germline ends. The germline V gene has CDR1 SEHNR and CDR2 FQNEAQ (reference sequence). Profiling relied on immunoSEQ multiplex PCR, and the TCRdb table lists in-frame clones only, not all of them. The table shows 40,000 to 65,000 clones, with around 86% occurring only once. Described time point: cycle 4 day 1 (C4D1), after less than 7 weeks of nivolumab. With no exception, relapse followed autologous stem cell transplantation in all patients, and brentuximab vedotin exposure varied. Best responses included complete response and partial response; otherwise, the best response was progressive disease. Note on this clone: Its target is unknown.

The source is a human donor with classical Hodgkin lymphoma. Sequenced material: peripheral blood mononuclear cells (PBMCs), taken before the fourth cycle of nivolumab. The chain has TRBV7-9 and TRBJ2-1; unclear D gene. CDR3 amino acids: CASSPSESAYNEQFF. The CDR3 bases are TGTGCCAGCAGCCCCTCGGAGAGTGCCTACAATGAGCAGTTCTTC.